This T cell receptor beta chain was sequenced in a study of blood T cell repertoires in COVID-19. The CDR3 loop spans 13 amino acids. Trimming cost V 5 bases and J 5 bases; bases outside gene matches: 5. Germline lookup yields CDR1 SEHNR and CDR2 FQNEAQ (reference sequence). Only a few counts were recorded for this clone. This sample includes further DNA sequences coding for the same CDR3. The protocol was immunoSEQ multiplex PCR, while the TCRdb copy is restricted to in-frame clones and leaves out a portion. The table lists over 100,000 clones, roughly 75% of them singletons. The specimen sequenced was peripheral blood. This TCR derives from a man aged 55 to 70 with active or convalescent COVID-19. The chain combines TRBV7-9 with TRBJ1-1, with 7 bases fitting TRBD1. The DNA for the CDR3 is TGTGCCAGCAGCCTCCGACAGGGAACTGAAGCTTTCTTT. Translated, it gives CASSLRQGTEAFF.